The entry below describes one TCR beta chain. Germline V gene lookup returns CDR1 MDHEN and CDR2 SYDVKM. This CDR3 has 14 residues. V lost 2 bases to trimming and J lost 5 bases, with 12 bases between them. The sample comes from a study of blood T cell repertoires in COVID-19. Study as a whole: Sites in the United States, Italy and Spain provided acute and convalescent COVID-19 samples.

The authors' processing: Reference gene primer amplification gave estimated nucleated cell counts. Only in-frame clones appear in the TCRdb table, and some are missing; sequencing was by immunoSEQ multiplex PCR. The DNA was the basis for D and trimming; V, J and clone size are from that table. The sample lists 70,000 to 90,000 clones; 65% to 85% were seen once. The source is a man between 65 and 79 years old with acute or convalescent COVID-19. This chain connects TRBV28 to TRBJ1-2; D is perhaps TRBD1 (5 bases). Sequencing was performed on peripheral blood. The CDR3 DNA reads TGTGCCAGCAGTTTACCTCGGGACTATTATGGCTACACCTTC. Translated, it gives CASSLPRDYYGYTF.